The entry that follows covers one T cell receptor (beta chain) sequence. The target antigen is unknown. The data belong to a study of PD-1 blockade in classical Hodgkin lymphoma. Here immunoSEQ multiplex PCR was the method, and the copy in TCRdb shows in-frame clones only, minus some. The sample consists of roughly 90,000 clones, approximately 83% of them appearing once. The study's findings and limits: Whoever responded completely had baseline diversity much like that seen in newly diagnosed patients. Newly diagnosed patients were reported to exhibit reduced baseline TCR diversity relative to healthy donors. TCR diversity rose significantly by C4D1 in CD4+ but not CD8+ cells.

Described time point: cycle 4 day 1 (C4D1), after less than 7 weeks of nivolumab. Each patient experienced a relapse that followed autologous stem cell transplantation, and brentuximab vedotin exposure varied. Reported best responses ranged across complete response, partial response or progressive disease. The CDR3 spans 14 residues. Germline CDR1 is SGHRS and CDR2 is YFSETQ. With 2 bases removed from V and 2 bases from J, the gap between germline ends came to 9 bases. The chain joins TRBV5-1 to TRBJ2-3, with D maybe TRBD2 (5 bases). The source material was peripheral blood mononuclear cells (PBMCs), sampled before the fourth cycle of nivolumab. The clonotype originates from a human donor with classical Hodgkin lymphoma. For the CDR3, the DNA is TGCGCCAGCAGCTTAGGGCGGGTCACAGATACGCAGTATTTT. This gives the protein CASSLGRVTDTQYF. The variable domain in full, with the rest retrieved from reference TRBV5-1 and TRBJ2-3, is KAGVTQTPRYLIKTRGQQVTLSCSPISGHRSVSWYQQTPGQGLQFLFEYFSETQRNKGNFPGRFSGRQFSNSRSEMNVSTLELGDSALYLCASSLGRVTDTQYFGPGTRLTVL.